This TCR beta chain was observed in a study of blood T cell repertoires in COVID-19. Across the study: T cells, B-cell-depleted T cells, or PBMCs supplied cDNA or gDNA.

Data came from immunoSEQ multiplex PCR; TCRdb stores just in-frame clones and leaves some out. The sample carries about 64,000 clones, 70% to 90% recorded once. Germline V CDR1 and CDR2: SGHTA, FQGNSA. The CDR3 has 15 residues. V gave up 5 bases and J gave up 4 bases; unmatched junction bases: 10. The study drew participants aged about 18 to 90 years from about two dozen US areas. Donors in Cohort 3 who had recovered were those with two negative PCRs, healthcare professional clearance, or resolution of their symptoms. The origin of this receptor is a woman in her thirties or forties who had recovered from COVID-19. The chain links TRBV7-2 to TRBJ1-1, with TRBD1 matching over 7 bases. The sequencing sample was made of PBMCs or T cells enriched from blood (not recorded which). CDR3 in amino acids: CASSAEAYRGTEAFF. The CDR3 nucleotides read TGTGCCAGCAGCGCAGAGGCCTACAGGGGCACTGAAGCTTTCTTT.